What follows are 29 T cell receptor beta chains derived from one specimen sequenced in a study of OX40 agonist ivuxolimab in advanced cancers. Measured with immunoSEQ multiplex PCR; TCRdb has only the in-frame clones, and not every one. The sample shows 78,000 or so clones, roughly 86% of them seen only once. This specimen was CD4+ or CD8+ T cells sorted from blood, taken in a trial of the OX40 agonist ivuxolimab. These receptor sequences come from an adult with an advanced solid tumor such as melanoma, head and neck, liver or kidney cancer.

This chain uses TRBV29-1 with TRBJ2-2, with D possibly matching TRBD2 (6 bases). Germline V gene sequence: CDR1 SQVTM, CDR2 ANQGSEA. Trimming pared 6 bases from V and 8 bases from J, leaving 13 bases between. The CDR3 is made up of 12 amino acids. CDR3 region: CSVLLRGGELFF. The CDR3 coding sequence is TGCAGCGTCCTCCTCCGGGGGGGGGAGCTGTTTTTT.

This rearrangement joins TRBV9 to TRBJ1-2; TRBD1 agrees at 7 bases. The CDR3 length is 15 residues. Losses at the gene ends were 0 bases for V and 0 bases for J; bases not matched to a gene: 2. Germline V CDR1 and CDR2: SGDLS, YYNGEE. CDR3 loop: CASSVGQGPNYGYTF. In DNA form, the CDR3 reads TGTGCCAGCAGCGTAGGACAGGGCCCTAACTATGGCTACACCTTC.

The chain couples TRBV30 to TRBJ1-6, with 7 bases matching TRBD1. CDR1 is GTSNPN and CDR2 is SVGIG in the germline V gene (reference sequence). The CDR3 runs to 15 residues. The V segment lost 5 bases and the J segment 2 bases; nucleotides outside the gene matches: 6. The CDR3 sequence: CAWDRQGTYNSPLHF. DNA for the CDR3: TGTGCCTGGGACAGACAGGGAACCTATAATTCACCCCTCCACTTT.

The chain is built from TRBV5-1 and TRBJ2-1; TRBD2 matches at 10 bases. The V and J ends lost 4 bases and 9 bases, in that order; junction bases with no gene match: 7. The CDR3 has 14 residues. CDR1 is SGHRS, CDR2 YFSETQ, per germline. The CDR3: CASSQREGLGEQFF. The DNA for the CDR3 is TGCGCCAGCAGCCAGCGGGAGGGCCTGGGTGAGCAGTTCTTC.

This clone was counted a few times. The gene calls are TRBV6-1 and TRBJ1-5; unclear D gene. Germline CDR1 is MNHNS and CDR2 is SASEGT. The CDR3 totals 12 residues. Deletions cut 6 bases from V and 3 bases from J, with 6 bases between. The CDR3 protein is CASRSPNQPQHF. DNA of the CDR3: TGTGCCAGCAGGTCCCCCAATCAGCCCCAGCATTTT.

The chain joins TRBV30 to TRBJ1-1; maybe TRBD1 (5 bases). Looked up from germline, CDR1 is GTSNPN and CDR2 is SVGIG (reference sequence). The CDR3 is 14 residues long. V lost 2 bases and J lost 0, with 10 bases in between. The chain's CDR3 is CAWSPGKVNTEAFF. The DNA of the CDR3 is TGTGCCTGGAGTCCAGGGAAGGTGAACACTGAAGCTTTCTTT.

This chain connects TRBV9 to TRBJ1-2; TRBD1 aligns across 10 bases. The CDR3 spans 15 residues. Germline-derived CDR1 and CDR2 are SGDLS and YYNGEE. Trimming at V came to 3 bases and at J to 7 bases, leaving 9 bases not matched to a gene. The CDR3 protein is CASSAGTGDWIGYTF. The CDR3 region has the DNA TGTGCCAGCAGCGCCGGGACAGGGGATTGGATTGGCTACACCTTC. Combining the CDR3 with reference TRBV9 and TRBJ1-2 gives the whole variable domain DSGVTQTPKHLITATGQRVTLRCSPRSGDLSVYWYQQSLDQGLQFLIQYYNGEERAKGNILERFSAQQFPDLHSELNLSSLELGDSALYFCASSAGTGDWIGYTFGSGTRLTVV.

This clone was observed a handful of times. This chain connects TRBV7-9 to TRBJ1-3; D might be TRBD1 (5 bases). With 2 bases removed from V and 1 base from J, the gap between germline ends came to 6 bases. The CDR3 runs to 14 residues. CDR1 SEHNR and CDR2 FQNEAQ come from the germline V gene (reference sequence). CDR3 sequence (DNA): TGTGCCAGCAGCTTACAGGGATCTGGAAACACCATATATTTT. This translates into CASSLQGSGNTIYF.

The chain employs TRBV7-2 and TRBJ2-7; 7 bases align to TRBD1. The germline V gene encodes CDR1 SGHTA and CDR2 FQGNSA. J lost 4 bases, V lost 4 bases, and 10 bases had no gene match. CDR3 length: 15 residues. This chain's CDR3 is CASSSMGQLIYEQYF. For the CDR3, the DNA is TGTGCCAGCAGCTCAATGGGACAGTTAATTTACGAGCAGTACTTC.

V is TRBV10-1 and J is TRBJ2-1; possibly TRBD1 for D (5 bases). The CDR3 has 13 residues. Germline CDR1 is WNHNN and CDR2 is SYGVQD (reference sequence). With 8 bases removed from V and 0 bases from J, the gap between germline ends came to 8 bases. Written as DNA, the CDR3 is TGCGCCAGCGGAGACAGCTCCTACAATGAGCAGTTCTTC. Translation: CASGDSSYNEQFF.

The chain has TRBV10-3 and TRBJ2-7; tentative D call: TRBD1 (5 bases). Trimming removed 10 bases at V and 0 bases at J, with 13 bases between. This CDR3 spans 13 amino acids. Germline loops: CDR1 ENHRY, CDR2 SYGVKD. CDR3 loop: CATVSGNSYEQYF. CDR3 DNA: TGTGCCACCGTGTCAGGGAACTCCTACGAGCAGTACTTC.

The V call is TRBV9, the J call TRBJ2-7; 8 bases fit TRBD2. This CDR3 comprises 15 residues. Germline-derived CDR1 and CDR2 are SGDLS and YYNGEE. The J segment lost 4 bases and the V segment lost 1 base, leaving 7 bases of the junction unmatched. The CDR3 region is CASSVLGTSEYEQYF. CDR3 nucleotides: TGTGCCAGCAGCGTACTTGGGACTAGTGAATACGAGCAGTACTTC. The full variable domain, with the rest looked up from reference TRBV9 and TRBJ2-7, is DSGVTQTPKHLITATGQRVTLRCSPRSGDLSVYWYQQSLDQGLQFLIQYYNGEERAKGNILERFSAQQFPDLHSELNLSSLELGDSALYFCASSVLGTSEYEQYFGPGTRLTVT.

This clone was detected once. This chain links TRBV5-4 with TRBJ1-2; D perhaps matches TRBD1 (6 bases). CDR3 length equals 13 residues. CDR1 and CDR2 (germline): SGHNT, YYREEE (reference sequence). Trimming removed 4 bases from V and 4 bases from J, with 11 bases in between. The CDR3 protein is CASSLTGSYGYTF. The CDR3 bases are TGTGCCAGCAGCCTAACAGGGAGCTATGGCTACACCTTC.

The rearrangement joins TRBV28 to TRBJ1-2; 8 bases fit TRBD1. The CDR3 is 15 residues long. Germline trimming cut 2 bases from V and 7 bases from J; bases unmatched to any gene: 9. Germline V CDR1 and CDR2: MDHEN, SYDVKM. The CDR3 spells CASSLMTGVSGGYTF. The CDR3 nucleotides are TGTGCCAGCAGTTTAATGACAGGGGTCAGCGGTGGCTACACCTTC.

The chain joins TRBV28 to TRBJ2-5, with a tentative D call TRBD2 (7 bases). V lost 5 bases, J lost 5 bases, and 15 bases lay in between. This CDR3 is 14 amino acids long. Germline CDR1 and CDR2: MDHEN and SYDVKM. The CDR3 DNA sequence: TGTGCCAGCAGTGAGGGGGGGCCACGGGAGACCCAGTACTTC. It specifies CASSEGGPRETQYF.

This chain uses TRBV7-8 with TRBJ2-7; 8 positions match TRBD1. This CDR3 has 13 residues. The junction had 5 bases not matched to a gene; V was cut back by 4 bases and J by 6 bases. The germline V gene encodes CDR1 SGHVS and CDR2 FQNEAQ. CDR3 in amino acids: CASSSRDRGEQYF. The CDR3 DNA reads as TGTGCCAGCAGCTCCCGAGACAGGGGCGAGCAGTACTTC.

DNA of the CDR3: TGTGCCAGCAGCTTAAAGGAACGGCTAGCGGGGGGGAAAGAGACCCAGTACTTC. This translates into CASSLKERLAGGKETQYF. The genes are TRBV7-9 and TRBJ2-5; TRBD2 agrees at 12 bases. Germline V gives CDR1 SEHNR, CDR2 FQNEAQ (reference sequence). J was trimmed by 3 bases and V by 2 bases; bases with no gene match: 10. The CDR3 is 18 residues long.

The chain combines TRBV19 with TRBJ1-5; D call uncertain. V shed 1 base and J shed 5 bases, with 3 bases lying between them. The CDR3 loop spans 12 amino acids. Germline CDR1 reads LNHDA; CDR2 reads SQIVND (reference sequence). The CDR3 DNA is TGTGCCAGTAGTATAGGGGATCAGCCCCAGCATTTT. Translation: CASSIGDQPQHF.

V usage is TRBV6-5 and J usage is TRBJ2-7, with 7 nucleotides matching TRBD1. V gave up 6 bases and J gave up 3 bases; unmatched junction bases: 5. This CDR3 is 13 amino acids long. In germline, CDR1 is MNHEY, CDR2 SVGAGI. The CDR3 loop is CASSRGQLYEQYF. In nucleotides, the CDR3 is TGTGCCAGCAGCCGGGGACAGCTCTACGAGCAGTACTTC.

The V and J genes are TRBV9 and TRBJ1-4; tentative D call: TRBD1 (5 bases). V lost 4 bases and J 4 bases, leaving 14 bases between the germline ends. Looked up from germline, CDR1 is SGDLS and CDR2 is YYNGEE. The CDR3 is 15 amino acids. CDR3: CASSSPGRDNEKLFF. The CDR3 DNA reads as TGTGCCAGCAGCTCCCCCGGCAGGGATAATGAAAAACTGTTTTTT.

As for this clone: In the same sample, other DNA sequences code for this CDR3. This chain links TRBV6-5 with TRBJ1-1; 8 nucleotides agree with TRBD1. Germline lookup yields CDR1 MNHEY and CDR2 SVGAGI. V gave up 3 bases and J gave up 4 bases; unmatched junction bases: 1. This CDR3 has 13 amino acids. CDR3 bases: TGTGCCAGCAGTTATACAGGGGGCACTGAAGCTTTCTTT. Residues: CASSYTGGTEAFF.

CDR3 in amino acids: CASSPTGGGGSGANVLTF. CDR3 DNA sequence: TGTGCCAGCTCACCGACAGGGGGCGGTGGGTCTGGGGCCAACGTCCTGACTTTC. The J gene is TRBJ2-6, the V gene TRBV18; the match to TRBD1 covers 10 bases. CDR1 KGHSH and CDR2 LQKENI come from the germline V gene. V gave up 3 bases and J gave up 1 base; unmatched junction bases: 6. The CDR3 has 18 amino acids.

This clone has only one observation. The rearrangement links TRBV27 to TRBJ2-3, with D perhaps TRBD2 (7 bases). The germline gives CDR1 MNHEY, CDR2 SMNVEV (reference sequence). CDR3 length equals 15 residues. The V and J ends lost 2 bases and 5 bases respectively, with 14 bases between them. The CDR3 sequence is CASSLGGPGGDTQYF. In nucleotides, the CDR3 is TGTGCCAGCAGTTTAGGGGGCCCGGGGGGAGATACGCAGTATTTT.

The gene calls are TRBV15 and TRBJ2-7; D is possibly TRBD2 (6 bases). V gave up 5 bases and J gave up 4 bases, with 21 bases separating them. This CDR3 contains 16 residues. From germline, CDR1 is LNHNV and CDR2 YYDKDF (reference sequence). The CDR3 loop is CATSQITGGKRYEQYF. The CDR3 DNA reads TGTGCCACCAGCCAGATTACTGGGGGGAAGCGTTACGAGCAGTACTTC.

The genes are TRBV7-2 and TRBJ1-2, with TRBD1 identical over 7 bases. Per germline, CDR1 SGHTA and CDR2 FQGNSA. This CDR3 is 16 amino acids long. Trimming took 2 bases from V and 5 from J; bases not matched to a gene: 11. The CDR3 coding sequence is TGTGCCAGCAGCTTAAACCTAGGGGGCCCGATTTATGGCTACACCTTC. Protein sequence: CASSLNLGGPIYGYTF.

V gene TRBV18 combines with J gene TRBJ2-7; D gene unclear. This CDR3 is built from 14 residues. Germline CDR1 and CDR2: KGHSH and LQKENI. V was clipped by 3 bases and J by 6 bases, with 15 bases between them. The CDR3 here is CASSPVDGPGEQYF. As DNA, the CDR3 is TGTGCCAGCTCACCCGTGGACGGGCCTGGCGAGCAGTACTTC.

The V and J genes are TRBV18 and TRBJ2-2; TRBD1 might be the D (6 bases). This CDR3 comprises 15 residues. The ends were cut back, 3 bases at V and 7 bases at J, with 15 bases in the middle. From germline, CDR1 is KGHSH and CDR2 LQKENI. The CDR3 loop is CASSPVNRESGELFF. CDR3 DNA sequence: TGTGCCAGCTCACCGGTAAACAGGGAGAGCGGGGAGCTGTTTTTT.

The genes are TRBV5-1 and TRBJ2-1, with D perhaps given as TRBD1 or TRBD2 (5 bases each). CDR1 is SGHRS and CDR2 is YFSETQ in the germline V gene. The CDR3 has 14 amino acids. Trimming stripped 4 bases from V and 6 bases from J, with 14 bases between. CDR3 sequence reads: CASSPGGAGNEQFF. The CDR3 bases are TGCGCCAGCAGCCCTGGTGGGGCGGGCAATGAGCAGTTCTTC.

V usage is TRBV27 and J usage is TRBJ1-2, with a weak D call TRBD1 (6 bases). The V and J ends lost 5 bases and 2 bases respectively, with 18 bases between them. Germline CDR1 MNHEY, CDR2 SMNVEV (reference sequence). This CDR3 has 16 amino acids. As DNA, the CDR3 is TGTGCCAGCAGTAACTTGACAGGTGGTAGAAACTATGGCTACACCTTC. This translates into CASSNLTGGRNYGYTF.